This T cell receptor beta chain was retrieved from a study of CD8 T cells in ankylosing spondylitis. This clonotype showed up just a few times. Its antigen is not known. Per the germline V gene, CDR1 is MNHEY and CDR2 is SMNVEV (reference sequence). The CDR3 consists of 18 residues. V gave up 3 bases and J gave up 5 bases; unmatched junction bases: 9. Whole-study results and caveats: A motif in TCR beta, a set of under ten highly homologous variants, appeared characteristic of ankylosing spondylitis blood.

Quantitative 5'-RACE with molecular barcodes was used to make the TCR beta libraries. Each CDR3 protein is one row after TCRdb ran MiXCR on the 5' RACE reads. This sample has fewer than 750,000 distinct CDR3 sequences, with around 20% found just once. The chain uses TRBV27 and TRBJ2-1; TRBD2 agrees at 14 bases. Source material: blood, either unsorted or a sorted T cell fraction (not recorded which). The TCR comes from a male donor with ankylosing spondylitis. The CDR3 DNA is TGTGCCAGCAGTTTGACTAGCGGGAGGGCCAGGGGTCACAATGAGCAGTTCTTC. Its protein is CASSLTSGRARGHNEQFF.